This paragraph covers one T cell receptor (beta chain) sequence. Other DNA sequences in the same sample also yield this CDR3. V was trimmed by 1 base and J by 4 bases, leaving 11 bases between them. The CDR3 is made up of 14 amino acids. CDR1 is SGHVS and CDR2 is FQNEAQ in the germline V gene. This specimen belongs to a study of shared clonotypes between healthy human individuals. The table came from immunoSEQ multiplex PCR; TCRdb's copy has only in-frame clones and leaves some out. Seen here are fewer than 3 million clones, 92% observed once, and the top ten hold 0.3% to 0.45%. This chain connects TRBV7-8 to TRBJ2-7; D may be TRBD1 (5 bases). Sequenced sample: naive CD4+ T cells from PBMCs. The subset was: CD45RA+ positively selected. The receptor comes from a man aged 18 to 29 in good health. Some clones in this sample may be carry-over from other donors' samples. The CDR3 sequence: CASSLGQGWYEQYF. In nucleotides, the CDR3 is TGTGCCAGCAGCTTAGGGCAGGGTTGGTACGAGCAGTACTTC.